These T cell receptor beta chains were read from a single sample in a study of T cells in Graves' hyperthyroidism and ophthalmopathy. TCRdb itself ran the multiplex PCR reads through MiXCR, one entry per CDR3 protein. The table records approximately 610,000 distinct CDR3 sequences, 14% to 15% of them present only once. Sequencing input: blood. The origin of the receptors is a woman in her thirties or forties with Graves' ophthalmopathy. The CDR3 runs from the conserved cysteine through the conserved F or W. D genes are given only for firm matches. A clone size is listed for some rows: how often the clone was seen (once, few, many), or a class if it is expanded.

clone_size	j_call	d_call	v_call	cdr3_nt	cdr3_aa
many	TRBJ2-3	TRBD2	TRBV10-3	TGTGCCATCAGCCCCTCTAGCGGGAGGACAGATACGCAGTATTTT	CAISPSSGRTDTQYF
few	TRBJ1-1	TRBD1	TRBV3-1	TGTGCCAGCAGCCGAGGGACAGGGGGTAGGAGCACTGAAGCTTTCTTT	CASSRGTGGRSTEAFF
NA	TRBJ1-1	NA	TRBV2	TGTGCCAGCAGTGAAGCGCTGGGATTGGAAGCTGAAGCTTTCTTT	CASSEALGLEAEAFF
NA	TRBJ1-1	NA	TRBV6-1	TGTGCCAGCAGTGCCTCTCGGGGAGGGGTCACTGAAGCTTTCTTT	CASSASRGGVTEAFF
NA	TRBJ2-7	TRBD2	TRBV14	TGTGCCAGCAGCCCCCGGACTAGCGGGAGGTTCGAGCAGTACTTC	CASSPRTSGRFEQYF
many	TRBJ2-7	TRBD2	TRBV20-1	TGCAGTGCTAGAGTTACTAGCGGTCGCTCCTACGAGCAGTACTTC	CSARVTSGRSYEQYF
NA	TRBJ2-7	TRBD1	TRBV15	TGTGCCACCAGCAGAGTCAGGGGGTCCTACGAGCAGTACTTC	CATSRVRGSYEQYF
many	TRBJ2-7	TRBD2	TRBV11-2	TGTGCCAGCAGCTTAGAAGGGACTAGCGGGACCTACGAGCAGTACTTC	CASSLEGTSGTYEQYF
few	TRBJ2-3	TRBD1	TRBV6-2/TRBV6-3	TGTGCCAGCAGTCATCACAGGGGGCGATCCCGCACAGATACGCAGTATTTT	CASSHHRGRSRTDTQYF
NA	TRBJ2-5	NA	TRBV24-1	TGTGCCACCAGTGATACACCCGGGATTGGGGTGGAGACCCAGTACTTC	CATSDTPGIGVETQYF
many	TRBJ2-5	TRBD2	TRBV7-2	TGTGCCAGCAGCTCCCCGGGAGGGACATCAGAGACCCAGTACTTC	CASSSPGGTSETQYF
many	TRBJ2-2	NA	TRBV30	TGTGCCTGGAGTGTACGGGAGCGGGCCAACACCGGGGAGCTGTTTTTT	CAWSVRERANTGELFF
many	TRBJ1-2	NA	TRBV20-1	TGCAGTGCGGAGGGACGGGAAACTAACTATGGCTACACCTTC	CSAEGRETNYGYTF
NA	TRBJ1-2	NA	TRBV28	TGTGCCAGCAGTTTGCCGGTCCCCCCCGGTGGCTATGGCTACACCTTC	CASSLPVPPGGYGYTF
many	TRBJ1-1	NA	TRBV12-3/TRBV12-4	TGTGCCAGCAGTTTATGGCCTTCGAACACTGAAGCTTTCTTT	CASSLWPSNTEAFF
NA	TRBJ1-3	NA	TRBV30	TGTGCCTGGAGAGCGGCCTTAACGCAAGGAAACACCATATATTTT	CAWRAALTQGNTIYF
many	TRBJ2-2	TRBD2	TRBV10-3	TGTGCCATCAGTGACCCGACTAGCGGAATAAACACCGGGGAGCTGTTTTTT	CAISDPTSGINTGELFF
NA	TRBJ2-5	TRBD2	TRBV24-1	TGTGCCACCAGTGACTGGACTAGCGGGAGACAGACCCAGTACTTC	CATSDWTSGRQTQYF
many	TRBJ2-2	TRBD1	TRBV6-5	TGCGCCAGCAGCTCTGCAGGGGGCACCGGGGAGCTGTTTTTT	CASSSAGGTGELFF
many	TRBJ1-1	NA	TRBV7-8	TGTGCCAGCAGCTTAGAAGCCAGGGGCTTACGGAACACTGAAGCTTTCTTT	CASSLEARGLRNTEAFF
many	TRBJ2-7	NA	TRBV12-3/TRBV12-4	TGTGCCAGCAGTCGGGAGATCGAAGGGCAGTACTTC	CASSREIEGQYF
many	TRBJ2-6	TRBD1	TRBV6-2/TRBV6-3	TGTGCCAGCAAGGGCCGGGACAGAAGCTCTGGGGCCAACGTCCTGACTTTC	CASKGRDRSSGANVLTF